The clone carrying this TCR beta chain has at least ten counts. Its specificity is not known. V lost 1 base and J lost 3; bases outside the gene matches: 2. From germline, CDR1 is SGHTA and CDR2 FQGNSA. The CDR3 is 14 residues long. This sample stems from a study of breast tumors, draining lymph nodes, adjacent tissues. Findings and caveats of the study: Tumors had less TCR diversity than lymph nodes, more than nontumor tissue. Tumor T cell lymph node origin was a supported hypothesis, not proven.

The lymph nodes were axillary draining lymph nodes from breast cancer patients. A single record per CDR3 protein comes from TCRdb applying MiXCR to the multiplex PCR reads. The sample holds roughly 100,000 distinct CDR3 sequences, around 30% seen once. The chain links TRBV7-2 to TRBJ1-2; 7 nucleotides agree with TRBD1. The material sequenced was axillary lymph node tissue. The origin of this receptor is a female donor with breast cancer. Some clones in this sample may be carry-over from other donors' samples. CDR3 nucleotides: TGTGCCAGCAGCTTAGAAGGGGGCGACTATGGCTACACCTTC. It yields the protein CASSLEGGDYGYTF.